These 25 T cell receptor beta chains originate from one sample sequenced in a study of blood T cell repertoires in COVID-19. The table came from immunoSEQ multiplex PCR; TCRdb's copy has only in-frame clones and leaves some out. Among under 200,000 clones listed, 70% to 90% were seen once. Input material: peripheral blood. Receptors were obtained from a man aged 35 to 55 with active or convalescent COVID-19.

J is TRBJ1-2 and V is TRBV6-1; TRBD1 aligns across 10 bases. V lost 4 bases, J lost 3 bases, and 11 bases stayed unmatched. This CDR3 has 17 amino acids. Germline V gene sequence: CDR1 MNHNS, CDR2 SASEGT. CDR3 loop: CASSVRQGADFHYGYTF. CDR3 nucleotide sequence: TGTGCCAGCAGTGTGCGACAGGGGGCCGACTTTCACTATGGCTACACCTTC.

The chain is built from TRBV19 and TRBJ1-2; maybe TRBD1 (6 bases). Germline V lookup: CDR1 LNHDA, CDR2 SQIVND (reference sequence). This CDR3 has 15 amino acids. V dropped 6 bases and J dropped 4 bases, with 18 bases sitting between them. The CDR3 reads CASSLGGGAGYGYTF. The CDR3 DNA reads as TGTGCCAGTAGCCTGGGGGGGGGCGCGGGCTATGGCTACACCTTC.

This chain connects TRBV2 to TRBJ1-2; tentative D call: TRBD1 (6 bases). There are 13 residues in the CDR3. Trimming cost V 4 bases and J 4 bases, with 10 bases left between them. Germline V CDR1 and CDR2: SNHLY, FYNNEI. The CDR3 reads CASSVARGYGYTF. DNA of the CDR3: TGTGCCAGCAGTGTGGCCAGGGGCTATGGCTACACCTTC.

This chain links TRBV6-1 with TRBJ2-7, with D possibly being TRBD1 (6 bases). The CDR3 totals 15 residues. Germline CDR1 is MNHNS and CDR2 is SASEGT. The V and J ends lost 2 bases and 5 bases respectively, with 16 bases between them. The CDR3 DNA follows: TGTGCCAGCAGTGAACCGTCAGGGGAAGAGGACGAGCAGTACTTC. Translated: CASSEPSGEEDEQYF.

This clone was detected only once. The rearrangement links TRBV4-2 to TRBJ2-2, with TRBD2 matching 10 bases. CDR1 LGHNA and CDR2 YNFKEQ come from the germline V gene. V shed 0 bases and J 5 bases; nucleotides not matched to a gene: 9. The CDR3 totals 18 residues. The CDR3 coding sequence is TGTGCCAGCAGCCAAGATGGTTTAGCGGGAGGTGGGACCGGGGAGCTGTTTTTT. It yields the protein CASSQDGLAGGGTGELFF.

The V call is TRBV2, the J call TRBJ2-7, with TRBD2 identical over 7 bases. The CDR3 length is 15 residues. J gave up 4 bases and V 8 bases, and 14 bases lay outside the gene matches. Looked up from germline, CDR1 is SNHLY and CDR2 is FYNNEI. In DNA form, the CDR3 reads TGTGCCAGCTCCCATTTGACCGGGGGGAGATACGAGCAGTACTTC. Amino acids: CASSHLTGGRYEQYF.

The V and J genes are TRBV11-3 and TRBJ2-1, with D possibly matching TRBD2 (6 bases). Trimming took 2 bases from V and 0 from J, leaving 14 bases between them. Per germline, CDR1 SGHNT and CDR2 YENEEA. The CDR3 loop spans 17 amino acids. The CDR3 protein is CASSLKTGTPSYNEQFF. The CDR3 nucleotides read TGTGCCAGCAGCTTAAAAACCGGGACTCCCTCCTACAATGAGCAGTTCTTC.

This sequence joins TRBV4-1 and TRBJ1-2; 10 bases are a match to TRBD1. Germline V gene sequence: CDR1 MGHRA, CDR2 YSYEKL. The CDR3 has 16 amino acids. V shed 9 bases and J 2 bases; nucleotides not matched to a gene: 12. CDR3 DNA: TGCGCCAGTCTGCCGGGGACAGGGGTGGGGAACTATGGCTACACCTTC. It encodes CASLPGTGVGNYGYTF.

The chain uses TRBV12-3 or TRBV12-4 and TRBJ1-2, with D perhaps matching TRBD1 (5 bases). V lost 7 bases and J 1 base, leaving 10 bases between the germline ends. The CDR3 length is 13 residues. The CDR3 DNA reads TGTGCCAGCACGCCAAGGGGTAACTATGGCTACACCTTC. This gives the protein CASTPRGNYGYTF.

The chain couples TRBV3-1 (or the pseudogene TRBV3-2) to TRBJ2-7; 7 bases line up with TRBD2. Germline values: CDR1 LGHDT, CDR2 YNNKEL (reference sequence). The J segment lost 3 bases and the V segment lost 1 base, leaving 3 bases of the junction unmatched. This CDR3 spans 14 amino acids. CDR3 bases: TGTGCCAGCAGCCAAGGCGGGGGTGGCTACGAGCAGTACTTC. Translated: CASSQGGGGYEQYF.

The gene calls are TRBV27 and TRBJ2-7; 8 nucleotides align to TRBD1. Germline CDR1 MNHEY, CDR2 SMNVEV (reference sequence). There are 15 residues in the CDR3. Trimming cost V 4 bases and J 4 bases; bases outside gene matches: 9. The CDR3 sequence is CASSSTGTGEYEQYF. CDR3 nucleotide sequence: TGTGCCAGCAGTTCCACCGGGACAGGAGAGTACGAGCAGTACTTC.

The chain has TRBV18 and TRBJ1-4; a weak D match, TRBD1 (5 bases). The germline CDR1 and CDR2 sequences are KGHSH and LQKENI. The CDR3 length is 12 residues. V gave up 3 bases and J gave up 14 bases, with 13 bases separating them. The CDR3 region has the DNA TGTGCCAGCTCACCCACTGGGACTGACCTGTTTTTT. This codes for CASSPTGTDLFF.

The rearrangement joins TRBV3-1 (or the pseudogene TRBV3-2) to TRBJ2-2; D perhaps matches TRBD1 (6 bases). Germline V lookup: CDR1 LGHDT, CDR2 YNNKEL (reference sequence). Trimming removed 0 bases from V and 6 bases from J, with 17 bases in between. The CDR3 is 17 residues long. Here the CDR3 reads CASSQDQGRGLPGELFF. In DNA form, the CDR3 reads TGTGCCAGCAGCCAAGATCAGGGTAGGGGGTTACCCGGGGAGCTGTTTTTT.

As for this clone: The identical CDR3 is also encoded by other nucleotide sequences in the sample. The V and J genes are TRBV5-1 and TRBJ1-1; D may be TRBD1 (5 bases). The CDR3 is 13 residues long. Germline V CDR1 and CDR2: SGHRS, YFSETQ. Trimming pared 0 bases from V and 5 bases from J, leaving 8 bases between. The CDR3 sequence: CASSLDGGTEAFF. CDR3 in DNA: TGCGCCAGCAGCTTGGACGGGGGGACTGAAGCTTTCTTT. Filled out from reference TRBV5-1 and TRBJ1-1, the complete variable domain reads KAGVTQTPRYLIKTRGQQVTLSCSPISGHRSVSWYQQTPGQGLQFLFEYFSETQRNKGNFPGRFSGRQFSNSRSEMNVSTLELGDSALYLCASSLDGGTEAFFGQGTRLTVV.

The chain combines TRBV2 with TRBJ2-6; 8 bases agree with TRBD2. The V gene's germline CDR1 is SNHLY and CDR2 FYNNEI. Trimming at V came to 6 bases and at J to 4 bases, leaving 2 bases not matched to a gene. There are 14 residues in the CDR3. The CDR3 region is CASRRGVGANVLTF. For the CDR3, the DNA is TGTGCCAGCAGGCGGGGGGTCGGGGCCAACGTCCTGACTTTC.

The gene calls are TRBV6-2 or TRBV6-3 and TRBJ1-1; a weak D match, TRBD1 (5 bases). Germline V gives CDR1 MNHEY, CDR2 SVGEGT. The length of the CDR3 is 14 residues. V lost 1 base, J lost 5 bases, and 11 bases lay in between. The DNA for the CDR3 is TGTGCCAGCAGTTACTATCCCGCAGGGACTGAAGCTTTCTTT. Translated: CASSYYPAGTEAFF.

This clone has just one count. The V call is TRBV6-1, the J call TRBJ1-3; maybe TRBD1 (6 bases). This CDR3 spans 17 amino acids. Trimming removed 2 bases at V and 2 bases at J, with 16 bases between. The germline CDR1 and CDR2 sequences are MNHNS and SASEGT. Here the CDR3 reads CASSENSLGTPGNTIYF. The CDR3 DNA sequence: TGTGCCAGCAGTGAAAACTCCTTAGGGACACCTGGAAACACCATATATTTT.

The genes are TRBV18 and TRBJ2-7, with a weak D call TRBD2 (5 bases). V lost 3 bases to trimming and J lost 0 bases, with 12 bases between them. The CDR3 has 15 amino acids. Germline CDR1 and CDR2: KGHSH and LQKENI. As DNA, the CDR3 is TGTGCCAGCTCACCGCTAGCAGGTATCTCCTACGAGCAGTACTTC. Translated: CASSPLAGISYEQYF.

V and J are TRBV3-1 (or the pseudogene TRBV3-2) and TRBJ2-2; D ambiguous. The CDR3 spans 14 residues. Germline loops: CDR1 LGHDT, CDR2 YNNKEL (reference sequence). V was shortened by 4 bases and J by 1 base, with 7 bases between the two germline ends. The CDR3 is CASSPRQNTGELFF. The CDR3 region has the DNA TGTGCCAGCAGCCCACGACAGAACACCGGGGAGCTGTTTTTT.

DNA of the CDR3: TGCAGCGCCAGGGTCTGGCGAACGGCAAGGTACGAGCAGTACTTC. Its protein is CSARVWRTARYEQYF. V gene TRBV29-1 combines with J gene TRBJ2-7; the D gene is possibly TRBD1 (5 bases). Trimming removed 7 bases from V and 4 bases from J, with 23 bases in between. The germline CDR1 and CDR2 sequences are SQVTM and ANQGSEA. CDR3 size: 15 residues.

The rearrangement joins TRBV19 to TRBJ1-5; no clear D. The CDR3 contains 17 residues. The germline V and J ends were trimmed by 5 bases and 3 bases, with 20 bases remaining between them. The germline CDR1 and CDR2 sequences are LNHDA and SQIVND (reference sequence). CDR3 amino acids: CASSPRPLALSNQPQHF. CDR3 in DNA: TGTGCCAGTAGTCCCCGGCCGCTAGCGCTCTCCAATCAGCCCCAGCATTTT.

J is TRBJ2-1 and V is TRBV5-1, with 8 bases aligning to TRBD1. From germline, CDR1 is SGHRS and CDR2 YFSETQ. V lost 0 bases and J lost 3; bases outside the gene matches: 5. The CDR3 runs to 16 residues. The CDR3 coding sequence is TGCGCCAGCAGCTTGGGGAACAGGGGGTACTACAATGAGCAGTTCTTC. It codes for CASSLGNRGYYNEQFF.

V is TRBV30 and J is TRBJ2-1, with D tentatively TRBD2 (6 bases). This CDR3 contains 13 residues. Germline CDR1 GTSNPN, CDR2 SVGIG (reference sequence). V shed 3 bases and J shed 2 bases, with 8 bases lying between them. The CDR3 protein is CAWSRGTYNEQFF. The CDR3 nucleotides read TGTGCCTGGAGCCGGGGGACCTACAATGAGCAGTTCTTC.

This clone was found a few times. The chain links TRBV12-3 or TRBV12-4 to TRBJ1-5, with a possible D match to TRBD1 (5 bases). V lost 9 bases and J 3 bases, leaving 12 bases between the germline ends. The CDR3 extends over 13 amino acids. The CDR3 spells CASRRGDNQPQHF. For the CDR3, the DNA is TGTGCCAGTAGGAGGGGTGACAATCAGCCCCAGCATTTT.

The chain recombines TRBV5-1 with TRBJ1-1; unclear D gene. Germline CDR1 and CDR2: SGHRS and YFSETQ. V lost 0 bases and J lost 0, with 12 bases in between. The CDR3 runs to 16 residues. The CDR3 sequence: CASSLEVQSMNTEAFF. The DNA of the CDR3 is TGCGCCAGCAGCTTGGAGGTACAGAGCATGAACACTGAAGCTTTCTTT. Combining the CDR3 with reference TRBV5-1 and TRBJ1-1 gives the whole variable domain KAGVTQTPRYLIKTRGQQVTLSCSPISGHRSVSWYQQTPGQGLQFLFEYFSETQRNKGNFPGRFSGRQFSNSRSEMNVSTLELGDSALYLCASSLEVQSMNTEAFFGQGTRLTVV.